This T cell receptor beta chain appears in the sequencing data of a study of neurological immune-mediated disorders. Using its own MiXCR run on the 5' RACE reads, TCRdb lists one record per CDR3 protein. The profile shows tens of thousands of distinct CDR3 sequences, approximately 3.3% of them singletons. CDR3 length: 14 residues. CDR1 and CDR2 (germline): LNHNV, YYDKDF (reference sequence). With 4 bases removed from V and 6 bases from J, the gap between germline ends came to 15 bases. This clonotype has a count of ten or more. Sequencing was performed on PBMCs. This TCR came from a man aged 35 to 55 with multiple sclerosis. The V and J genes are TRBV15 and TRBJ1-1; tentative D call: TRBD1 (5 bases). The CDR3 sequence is CATSKAQGFSEAFF. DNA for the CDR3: TGTGCCACCAGCAAAGCTCAGGGTTTTTCTGAAGCTTTCTTT.